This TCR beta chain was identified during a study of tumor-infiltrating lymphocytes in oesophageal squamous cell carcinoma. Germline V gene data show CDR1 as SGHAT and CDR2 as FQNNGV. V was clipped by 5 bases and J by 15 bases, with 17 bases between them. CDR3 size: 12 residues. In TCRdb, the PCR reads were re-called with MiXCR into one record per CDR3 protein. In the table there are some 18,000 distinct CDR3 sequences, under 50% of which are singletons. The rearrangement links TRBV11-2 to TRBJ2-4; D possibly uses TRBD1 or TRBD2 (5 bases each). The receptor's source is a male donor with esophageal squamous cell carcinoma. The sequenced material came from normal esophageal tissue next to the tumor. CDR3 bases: TGTGCCAGCAGCACCTCCGGGACCGTGTTGTACTTC. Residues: CASSTSGTVLYF.